The 28 T cell receptor beta chains presented below share a single source sample, sequenced in a study of Graves' ophthalmopathy and Graves' hyperthyroidism. RNA served as the template for amplifying TCR beta CDR3 regions. HTBI-primed first-round RT-PCR preceded second-round multiplex PCR. TCRdb itself ran the multiplex PCR reads through MiXCR, one entry per CDR3 protein. The data hold around 1.1 million distinct CDR3 sequences, with about 35% observed a single time. The sample was peripheral blood or thyroid tissue (not recorded which). These receptors were collected from an adult man with Graves' hyperthyroidism.

This clonotype appeared many times. The chain joins TRBV29-1 to TRBJ1-2; D might be TRBD1 (6 bases). With 7 bases removed from V and 2 bases from J, the gap between germline ends came to 11 bases. CDR1 and CDR2 (germline): SQVTM, ANQGSEA. This CDR3 has 12 amino acids. This chain's CDR3 is CSAGGENYGYTF. The CDR3 nucleotides read TGCAGCGCCGGGGGCGAGAACTATGGCTACACCTTC.

This clonotype was picked up many times. CDR3 protein: CASSRHRAGDEQYF. In DNA form, the CDR3 reads TGTGCCAGCAGCCGGCACAGGGCAGGCGACGAGCAGTACTTC. The V and J genes are TRBV7-8 and TRBJ2-7; D is perhaps TRBD1 (6 bases). Trimming removed 5 bases from V and 5 bases from J, with 16 bases in between. Germline lookup yields CDR1 SGHVS and CDR2 FQNEAQ. This CDR3 comprises 14 residues.

This clonotype was seen a few times. The genes are TRBV7-3 and TRBJ2-2; D remains unclear. V was shortened by 5 bases and J by 0 bases, with 7 bases between the two germline ends. CDR1 and CDR2 (germline): SGHTA, FQGTGA. The CDR3 consists of 14 residues. The CDR3 region is CASSPDTNTGELFF. The CDR3 DNA follows: TGTGCCAGCAGCCCTGACACGAACACCGGGGAGCTGTTTTTT.

This clonotype appeared many times. This rearrangement joins TRBV20-1 to TRBJ2-7, with 7 bases matching TRBD2. CDR1 and CDR2 (germline): DFQATT, SNEGSKA (reference sequence). J was trimmed by 3 bases and V by 5 bases; bases with no gene match: 7. The CDR3 loop spans 13 amino acids. The CDR3 sequence is CSALKTGGYEQYF. The CDR3 DNA reads as TGCAGTGCTCTTAAGACGGGGGGCTACGAGCAGTACTTC.

A remark on this clonotype: A much bigger clone sits one base away, suggesting this may be a read error. The J gene is TRBJ1-1, the V gene TRBV5-5, with a possible D match to TRBD1 (6 bases). This CDR3 contains 13 residues. Germline V lookup: CDR1 SGHKS, CDR2 YYEKEE (reference sequence). Here the CDR3 reads CAGSFRTGTKAFF. The CDR3 nucleotides are TGTGCCGGCAGCTTCAGAACCGGGACAAAAGCTTTCTTT.

This clonotype was seen a handful of times. The J gene is TRBJ2-7, the V gene TRBV19, with 11 bases identical to TRBD2. The V gene's germline CDR1 is LNHDA and CDR2 SQIVND (reference sequence). This CDR3 contains 13 residues. Losses at the gene ends were 8 bases for V and 6 bases for J; bases not matched to a gene: 6. The CDR3 spells CASGNLAGGEQYF. Here the CDR3 DNA reads TGTGCCAGTGGTAACCTAGCGGGAGGCGAGCAGTACTTC.

About this clonotype: This may be a read error, as it is one base from a much larger clone. This chain joins TRBV20-1 and TRBJ2-5, with 10 bases that match TRBD2. Judging by the DNA end, TRBJ2-7 fits better; the J call may be wrong. This CDR3 region has 14 residues. The germline gives CDR1 DFQATT, CDR2 SNEGSKA (reference sequence). CDR3 coding DNA: TGCAGTGCTCCGGCAGCGGGAGGGTGGTACGAGCAGTACTTC. It codes for CSAPAAGGWYEQYF.

Points on this clonotype: A read error may produce the germline difference seen at one junction end. The rearrangement joins TRBV7-9 to TRBJ1-2; the D is unclear. The germline gives CDR1 SEHNR, CDR2 FQNEAQ (reference sequence). This CDR3 has 14 residues. The CDR3: CASSFPYRPYGYTF. The CDR3 DNA sequence: TGTGCCAGTAGCTTTCCTTACCGACCCTATGGCTACACCTTC.

The chain carries TRBV29-1 and TRBJ2-3; D is unresolved. Trimming cost V 3 bases and J 0 bases, with 22 bases left between them. The CDR3 contains 18 residues. Germline lookup yields CDR1 SQVTM and CDR2 ANQGSEA. The DNA for the CDR3 is TGCAGCGTTGATCCGGGCCCAGGCGCTCTCGTGAGCACAGATACGCAGTATTTT. Translated: CSVDPGPGALVSTDTQYF.

The chain couples TRBV29-1 to TRBJ2-5, with D tentatively TRBD1 or TRBD2 (6 bases each). The germline V gene has CDR1 SQVTM and CDR2 ANQGSEA. The CDR3 covers 12 residues. V was shortened by 8 bases and J by 6 bases, with 16 bases between the two germline ends. The CDR3 DNA follows: TGCAGCTTGGAAGGGGGGCGGAAGACCCAGTACTTC. It encodes CSLEGGRKTQYF.

This clonotype occurred many times. J is TRBJ1-6 and V is TRBV7-9; no clear D gene. V was trimmed by 0 bases and J by 7 bases, leaving 16 bases between them. This CDR3 spans 17 amino acids. Germline CDR1 and CDR2: SEHNR and FQNEAQ (reference sequence). The CDR3 region is CASSLASAGVGNSPLHF. CDR3 in DNA: TGTGCCAGCAGCTTAGCGTCGGCCGGGGTAGGAAATTCACCCCTCCACTTT.

In its sample, this clonotype was seen many times. The V call is TRBV12-3 or TRBV12-4, the J call TRBJ1-6; D might be TRBD1 (5 bases). V lost 2 bases, J lost 8 bases, and 13 bases lay in between. The CDR3 contains 15 residues. In nucleotides, the CDR3 is TGTGCCAGCAGTTTACGGGTGGGGCCCCATTCACCCCTCCACTTT. Its translation: CASSLRVGPHSPLHF.

This chain uses TRBV7-2 with TRBJ1-1; D possibly corresponds to TRBD1 (5 bases). The CDR3 loop spans 12 amino acids. V was pared by 7 bases and J by 7 bases, with 13 bases between. Germline CDR1 is SGHTA and CDR2 is FQGNSA. The CDR3 sequence is CASTRDGGEAFF. CDR3 DNA: TGTGCCAGCACCCGGGACGGAGGTGAAGCTTTCTTT.

V gene TRBV6-4 combines with J gene TRBJ2-2; unclear D gene. Trimming removed 2 bases from V and 1 base from J, with 5 bases in between. This CDR3 spans 14 amino acids. In germline, CDR1 is MRHNA, CDR2 SNTAGT. The chain's CDR3 is CASSDRLNTGELFF. The CDR3 nucleotides read TGTGCCAGCAGTGACCGCCTGAACACCGGGGAGCTGTTTTTT.

The chain carries TRBV7-9 and TRBJ1-4; TRBD1 aligns across 7 bases. The V gene's germline CDR1 is SEHNR and CDR2 FQNEAQ (reference sequence). The CDR3 length is 14 residues. J was trimmed by 8 bases and V by 4 bases; bases with no gene match: 7. Here the CDR3 reads CASSYSGGVEKLFF. The CDR3 DNA reads as TGTGCCAGCAGCTATTCAGGGGGAGTGGAAAAACTGTTTTTT. Variable domain in full (rest from reference TRBV7-9 and TRBJ1-4): DTGVSQNPRHKITKRGQNVTFRCDPISEHNRLYWYRQTLGQGPEFLTYFQNEAQLEKSRLLSDRFSAERPKGSFSTLEIQRTEQGDSAMYLCASSYSGGVEKLFFGSGTQLSVL.

Ten or more counts support this clonotype. This chain uses TRBV9 with TRBJ2-7; 8 nucleotides line up with TRBD1. This CDR3 has 15 amino acids. Germline lookup yields CDR1 SGDLS and CDR2 YYNGEE. With 2 bases clipped from V and 0 bases from J, the junction kept 4 bases outside the gene matches. The CDR3 DNA follows: TGTGCCAGCAGCGTGACAGGGGCCCACTCCTACGAGCAGTACTTC. Residues: CASSVTGAHSYEQYF.

Worth noting for this clonotype: The CDR3 does not close with the conserved phenylalanine or tryptophan, likely indicating a read error. It is unclear where the CDR3 begins or ends on the DNA, so no DNA is shown, and the CDR3 is as TCRdb lists it. The chain links TRBV2 to TRBJ2-7; the D call in the table, TRBD2, was not verified against the DNA. The V gene's germline CDR1 is SNHLY and CDR2 FYNNEI. The CDR3 is 8 residues long, counting both termini. CDR3 sequence reads: CASSAFQR.

This clonotype has at least ten counts. The rearrangement uses TRBV5-1 and TRBJ2-7; D is ambiguous. Germline V gene lookup returns CDR1 SGHRS and CDR2 YFSETQ. The CDR3 extends over 13 amino acids. Trimming stripped 3 bases from V and 4 bases from J, with 11 bases between. CDR3 protein: CASSSPASYEQYF. For the CDR3, the DNA is TGCGCCAGCAGCTCGCCAGCTTCGTACGAGCAGTACTTC.

This clonotype appeared many times. V and J are TRBV4-3 and TRBJ1-1; D is undetermined. Trimming cost V 1 base and J 1 base, with 7 bases left between them. This CDR3 contains 14 residues. Per the germline V gene, CDR1 is LGHNA and CDR2 is YSLEER. This CDR3 is CASSQGVGNTEAFF. As DNA, the CDR3 is TGCGCCAGCAGCCAAGGGGTGGGGAACACTGAAGCTTTCTTT.

This clonotype showed up just a few times. V gene TRBV10-3 combines with J gene TRBJ2-2, with D perhaps matching TRBD2 (6 bases). In germline, CDR1 is ENHRY, CDR2 SYGVKD. V lost 4 bases, J lost 2 bases, and 11 bases lay in between. The CDR3 length is 15 residues. The CDR3 spells CAISVYGRNTGELFF. The CDR3 bases are TGTGCCATCAGTGTTTACGGGAGAAACACCGGGGAGCTGTTTTTT.

This clonotype showed up just a few times. The chain carries TRBV12-3 or TRBV12-4 and TRBJ2-3; 12 positions match TRBD2. This CDR3 has 16 residues. The V gene end was trimmed by 5 bases and the J gene end by 2 bases; junction bases not matched to a gene: 5. The CDR3 nucleotides are TGTGCCAGCAGTCACCGGACTAGCGGGACCACAGATACGCAGTATTTT. Protein: CASSHRTSGTTDTQYF.

The sample holds many counts of this clonotype. V is TRBV6-5 and J is TRBJ1-2; possibly TRBD1 for D (5 bases). This CDR3 contains 11 residues. Germline lookup yields CDR1 MNHEY and CDR2 SVGAGI. CDR3 sequence reads: CDTERGYGYTF. The CDR3 nucleotides read TGTGACACGGAGAGGGGCTATGGCTACACCTTC.

The rearrangement links TRBV9 to TRBJ2-5; 10 bases match TRBD2. Trimming cost V 4 bases and J 5 bases; bases outside gene matches: 11. The CDR3 sequence is 16 residues long. CDR1 and CDR2 (germline): SGDLS, YYNGEE. CDR3 nucleotides: TGTGCCAGCAGCCCCCGTCTAGCGGGAGAGCTCGAGACCCAGTACTTC. Encoded protein: CASSPRLAGELETQYF.

This clonotype appeared many times. V is TRBV2 and J is TRBJ2-7; TRBD2 might be the D (6 bases). Trimming shortened V by 2 bases and J by 4 bases, and 18 bases separated the two germline ends. Germline CDR1 is SNHLY and CDR2 is FYNNEI. The CDR3 runs to 16 residues. The chain's CDR3 is CASSESTAPRGYEQYF. CDR3 coding DNA: TGTGCCAGCAGTGAAAGTACGGCGCCTCGGGGGTACGAGCAGTACTTC. The full variable domain, in which reference TRBV2 and TRBJ2-7 provide the parts outside the CDR3, is EPEVTQTPSHQVTQMGQEVILRCVPISNHLYFYWYRQILGQKVEFLVSFYNNEISEKSEIFDDQFSVERPDGSNFTLKIRSTKLEDSAMYFCASSESTAPRGYEQYFGPGTRLTVT.

This clonotype has ten or more counts. The V and J genes are TRBV6-6 and TRBJ1-1; 8 bases fit TRBD1. The junction had 15 bases not matched to a gene; V was cut back by 5 bases and J by 4 bases. The CDR3 runs 17 residues. The germline gives CDR1 MNHNY, CDR2 SVGAGI (reference sequence). This chain's CDR3 is CASSPNRGARGGTEAFF. The DNA of the CDR3 is TGTGCCAGCAGTCCCAACAGGGGGGCACGAGGAGGCACTGAAGCTTTCTTT.

The chain has TRBV29-1 and TRBJ1-2; 8 bases agree with TRBD1. This CDR3 has 13 amino acids. The V gene end was trimmed by 8 bases and the J gene end by 4 bases; junction bases not matched to a gene: 9. CDR1 is SQVTM and CDR2 is ANQGSEA in the germline V gene. This CDR3 is CSFGDRPSYGYTF. The CDR3 nucleotides read TGCAGCTTCGGGGACAGGCCCTCCTATGGCTACACCTTC.

This clonotype was picked up many times. The chain couples TRBV9 to TRBJ2-5, with 8 bases matching TRBD2. CDR1 and CDR2 from the germline V gene are SGDLS and YYNGEE. The CDR3 loop spans 16 amino acids. Trimming took 0 bases from V and 5 from J; bases not matched to a gene: 9. CDR3 bases: TGTGCCAGCAGCGTAGCTTCCGGGGGGGTGAAGGAGACCCAGTACTTC. Protein sequence: CASSVASGGVKETQYF.

This clonotype was counted only a few times. At one of its ends the junction is not consistent with the germline gene, which may arise from a read error. The chain couples TRBV5-1 to TRBJ2-7; 8 positions agree with TRBD1. Germline CDR1 and CDR2: SGHRS and YFSETQ. This CDR3 spans 13 amino acids. CDR3 region: CASRLPPGQGLFF. The CDR3 DNA reads as TGCGCCAGCAGATTGCCCCCTGGACAGGGCCTTTTTTTC.